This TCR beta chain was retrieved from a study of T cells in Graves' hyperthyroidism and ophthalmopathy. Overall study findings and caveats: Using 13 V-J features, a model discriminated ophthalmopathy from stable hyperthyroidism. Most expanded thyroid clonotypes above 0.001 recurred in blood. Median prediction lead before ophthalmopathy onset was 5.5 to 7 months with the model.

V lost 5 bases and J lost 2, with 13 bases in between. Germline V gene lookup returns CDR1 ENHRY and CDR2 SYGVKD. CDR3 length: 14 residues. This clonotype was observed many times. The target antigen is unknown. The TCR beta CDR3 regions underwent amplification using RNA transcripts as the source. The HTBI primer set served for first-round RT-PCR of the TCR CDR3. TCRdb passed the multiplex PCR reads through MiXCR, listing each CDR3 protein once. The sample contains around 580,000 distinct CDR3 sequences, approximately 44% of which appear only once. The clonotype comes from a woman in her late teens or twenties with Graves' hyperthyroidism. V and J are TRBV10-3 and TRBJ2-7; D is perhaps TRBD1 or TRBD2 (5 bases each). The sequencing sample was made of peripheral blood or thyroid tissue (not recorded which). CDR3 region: CAISLRDVTYEQYF. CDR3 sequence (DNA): TGTGCCATCAGTCTCCGGGACGTAACCTACGAGCAGTACTTC.